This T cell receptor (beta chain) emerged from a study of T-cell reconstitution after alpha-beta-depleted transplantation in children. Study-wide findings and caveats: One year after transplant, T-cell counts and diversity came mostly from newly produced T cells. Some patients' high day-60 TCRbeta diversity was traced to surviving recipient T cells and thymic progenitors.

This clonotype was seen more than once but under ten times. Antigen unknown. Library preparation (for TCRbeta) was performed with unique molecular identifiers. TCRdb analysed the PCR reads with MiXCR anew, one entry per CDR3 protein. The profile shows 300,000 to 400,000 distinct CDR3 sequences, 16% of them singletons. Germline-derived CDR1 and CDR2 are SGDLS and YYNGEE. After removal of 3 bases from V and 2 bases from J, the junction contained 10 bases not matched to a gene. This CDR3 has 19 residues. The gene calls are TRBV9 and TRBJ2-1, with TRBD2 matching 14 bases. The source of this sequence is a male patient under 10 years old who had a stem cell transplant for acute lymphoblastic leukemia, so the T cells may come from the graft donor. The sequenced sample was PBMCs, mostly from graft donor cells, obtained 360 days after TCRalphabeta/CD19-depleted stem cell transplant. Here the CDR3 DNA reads TGTGCCAGCAGCGCGCAAGGACTAGCGGGAGGTGGGGCCTACAATGAGCAGTTCTTC. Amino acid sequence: CASSAQGLAGGGAYNEQFF. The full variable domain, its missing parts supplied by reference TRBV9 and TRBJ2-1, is DSGVTQTPKHLITATGQRVTLRCSPRSGDLSVYWYQQSLDQGLQFLIQYYNGEERAKGNILERFSAQQFPDLHSELNLSSLELGDSALYFCASSAQGLAGGGAYNEQFFGPGTRLTVL.